Listed below are T cell receptor beta chains from one sample, sequenced in a study. TCRdb redid the calling of the 5' RACE reads with MiXCR, one entry per CDR3 protein. This sample has over 55,000 distinct CDR3 sequences; just under 30% occur once, and the top ten carry about 2.3%. The material sequenced was tumor-infiltrating naive CD4+ T cells sorted from the breast tumor. Every receptor here comes from a female donor with breast cancer. Both conserved end residues are part of each CDR3. Fields, in order: CDR3 DNA, CDR3 protein, D gene, J gene, V gene, clone size. The D gene is left open where the match is weak. A row's size may be missing; if present it is once, few, many or a size class.

TGTGCCAGCAGCCCCCTCACGCAAGAGACCCAGTACTTC CASSPLTQETQYF NA TRBJ2-5 TRBV6-2/TRBV6-3 NA
TGCGCCGGCAGCTTGGGCAGACCCACTAACTATGGCTACACCTTC CAGSLGRPTNYGYTF NA TRBJ1-2 TRBV5-1 once
TGTGCCAGCAGTTTGGTCCGAGCGGACAAAACGGAGACCCAGTACTTC CASSLVRADKTETQYF NA TRBJ2-5 TRBV12-3/TRBV12-4 NA
TGCGCCAGCAGCCACCCCGACAGGGGAAACACTGAAGCTTTCTTT CASSHPDRGNTEAFF TRBD1 TRBJ1-1 TRBV5-1 NA
TGTGCCAGCAGTTCCATCGGGGCCTTAAATTCACCCCTCCACTTT CASSSIGALNSPLHF NA TRBJ1-6 TRBV6-5 few
TGTGCCAGCAGCTTAGAGACAGGGGCGCTCTTGGGAGAGACCCAGTACTTC CASSLETGALLGETQYF TRBD1 TRBJ2-5 TRBV7-8 few
TGCAGCGTTGAAATGGGGCAGGGTGACGAGCAGTACTTC CSVEMGQGDEQYF NA TRBJ2-7 TRBV29-1 NA
TGTGCCAGCAGCCTTAACCCAGGGGGCCTCACTGAAGCTTTCTTT CASSLNPGGLTEAFF TRBD1 TRBJ1-1 TRBV7-2 NA
TGTGCTAGCAGCTTGAGGACAGGGGGCTTCTACGAGCAGTACTTC CASSLRTGGFYEQYF TRBD1 TRBJ2-7 TRBV7-7 NA
TGCGCCAGCAGCGAGACTAGCGGGAGGGAGGACGGGGAGCTGTTTTTT CASSETSGREDGELFF TRBD2 TRBJ2-2 TRBV4-1 medium-sized
TGCGCCAGCAGCCTGGGTCGGTACAATGAGCAGTTCTTC CASSLGRYNEQFF NA TRBJ2-1 TRBV4-1 few
TGCAGTGCTAGTTTTAGCGGGGGGGCAGATACGCAGTATTTT CSASFSGGADTQYF TRBD2 TRBJ2-3 TRBV20-1 few
TGTGCCAGTGCGCAGGGGGTGAGGAGCAATCAGCCCCAGCATTTT CASAQGVRSNQPQHF TRBD1 TRBJ1-5 TRBV6-1 NA
TGTGCCAGCAGTGAGGGTTTCCGGTGGAACTCCTACAGTGAGCAGTTCTTC CASSEGFRWNSYSEQFF NA TRBJ2-1 TRBV6-1 NA
TGTGCCAGCGCAGGCTGGGACAGTGCCTACGAGCAGTACTTC CASAGWDSAYEQYF TRBD1 TRBJ2-7 TRBV7-2 NA
TGTGCCAGCAGCTTCCTGGGGGGCGAGACCCAGTACTTC CASSFLGGETQYF NA TRBJ2-5 TRBV9 few
TGTGCCAGCAGCCTAGGGGCAGGGGGAGAGACCCAGTACTTC CASSLGAGGETQYF TRBD1 TRBJ2-5 TRBV7-2 many
TGCAGCGTTGAAACTATGGGGGGGGTTGGCTACACCTTC CSVETMGGVGYTF NA TRBJ1-2 TRBV29-1 many
TGTGCCAGCAACCCCTTGACAGGAGAAGAGACCCAGTACTTC CASNPLTGEETQYF NA TRBJ2-5 TRBV2 many
TGCAGTGCTAGAGCCCAAGCCCCAAGGGACAGCCTGCGCTATGGCTACACCTTC CSARAQAPRDSLRYGYTF TRBD1 TRBJ1-2 TRBV20-1 NA
TGTGCCAGCAGCGGACTGCTGGGGACCAACTCACCGTACTTC CASSGLLGTNSPYF NA TRBJ2-7 TRBV11-2 NA
TGCGCCAGCAGCCAAGTGACAGGAGTCACTAATGAAAAACTGTTTTTT CASSQVTGVTNEKLFF NA TRBJ1-4 TRBV4-1 NA
TGCGCCAGCAGCTTGGCCGGATTGAGCACTGGAGCTTTCTTT CASSLAGLSTGAFF NA TRBJ1-1 TRBV5-1 NA
TGTGCCAGCAGTTACTCCTACAGGGAGACTGAAGCTTTCTTT CASSYSYRETEAFF NA TRBJ1-1 TRBV6-5 few
TGCGCCAGCAGCCAAGATACTGGGGTCTCCACCGAGCAGTACTTC CASSQDTGVSTEQYF NA TRBJ2-7 TRBV4-3 NA
TGTGCCAGCAGTTATGGACAGGCGTGGGATGAGCAGTTCTTC CASSYGQAWDEQFF TRBD1 TRBJ2-1 TRBV7-2 NA
TGTGCCAGCAGCCAAGAGACTAGCGGGAGTTATAGGTACGAGCAGTACTTC CASSQETSGSYRYEQYF TRBD2 TRBJ2-7 TRBV4-2 medium-sized
TGTGCCACCAGCCCGCCCGGGAACCTCTATGGCTACACCTTC CATSPPGNLYGYTF NA TRBJ1-2 TRBV24-1 NA
TGTGCCAGCAGCAGGACTAGCGGGGCAGAGACCCAGTACTTC CASSRTSGAETQYF TRBD2 TRBJ2-5 TRBV7-2 NA